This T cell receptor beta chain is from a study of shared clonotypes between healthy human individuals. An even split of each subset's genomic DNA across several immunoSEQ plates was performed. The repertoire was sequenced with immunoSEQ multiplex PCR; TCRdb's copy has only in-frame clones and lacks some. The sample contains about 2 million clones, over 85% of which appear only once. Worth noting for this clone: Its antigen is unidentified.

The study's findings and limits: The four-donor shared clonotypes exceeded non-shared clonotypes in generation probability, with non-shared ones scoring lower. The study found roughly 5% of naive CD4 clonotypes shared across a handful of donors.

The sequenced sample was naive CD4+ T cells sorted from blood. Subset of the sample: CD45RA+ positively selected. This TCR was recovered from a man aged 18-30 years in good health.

The CDR3 DNA follows: TGCAGCGCCGGACGTGCGGCTAGCGGGGGGGCAGATACGCAGTATTTT. Protein sequence: CSAGRAASGGADTQYF. V is TRBV29-1 and J is TRBJ2-3, with 12 bases identical to TRBD2. There are 16 residues in the CDR3. Germline V lookup: CDR1 SQVTM, CDR2 ANQGSEA. With 7 bases clipped from V and 4 bases from J, the junction kept 12 bases outside the gene matches.